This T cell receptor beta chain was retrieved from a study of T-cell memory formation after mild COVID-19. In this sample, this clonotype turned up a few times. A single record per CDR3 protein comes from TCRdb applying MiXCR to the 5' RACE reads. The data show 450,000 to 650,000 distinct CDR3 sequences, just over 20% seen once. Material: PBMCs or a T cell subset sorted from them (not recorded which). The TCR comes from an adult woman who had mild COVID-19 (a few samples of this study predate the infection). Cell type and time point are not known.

The CDR3: CAWSVLAAGYTF. The CDR3 region has the DNA TGTGCCTGGAGTGTACTGGCCGCGGGCTACACCTTC. The chain is built from TRBV30 and TRBJ1-2, with D hard to call. The CDR3 has 12 amino acids. V shed 0 bases and J shed 8 bases, with 10 bases lying between them. Germline V gene lookup returns CDR1 GTSNPN and CDR2 SVGIG (reference sequence).